This TCR beta chain appears in the sequencing data of a study of early stage breast cancer tumors. On the study more broadly: The ER+/PR+/HER2- tumors included 7 or 8 ductal and a few lobular carcinomas. Around 9.6-fold was the mean read coverage per sample. Overall study findings and caveats: Tumors had approximately 2.5-fold higher T cell density than normal breast.

Blood replicates held 0.5 ug DNA, tumor or normal breast roughly 1.5 ug, two each. Method: immunoSEQ multiplex PCR; TCRdb's copy keeps in-frame clones and lacks some. The sample includes nearly 70,000 clones, 75% to 90% seen only once; the top ten take about 4.8%. Comment on this clone: Its cognate antigen is unknown.

The V and J ends lost 0 bases and 7 bases respectively, with 13 bases between them. The CDR3 contains 15 residues. Germline lookup yields CDR1 ENHRY and CDR2 SYGVKD. The sample was blood. This TCR was recovered from a person aged 40 to 50 with breast cancer. V is TRBV10-3 and J is TRBJ1-5, with D hard to call. The DNA for the CDR3 is TGTGCCATCAGTGAGTCGGGAGCCATAGGGCAGCCCCAGCATTTT. This translates into CAISESGAIGQPQHF.